The 28 T cell receptor beta chains below were found in one sample sequenced in a study of blood T cell repertoires in COVID-19. The repertoire was sequenced with immunoSEQ multiplex PCR; TCRdb's copy has only in-frame clones and lacks some. Seen here are about 430,000 clones, around 89% observed once, and the top ten hold roughly 0.97%. The sequenced sample consisted of PBMCs or T cells enriched from blood (not recorded which). The origin of the receptors is a woman between 25 and 40 years old with acute COVID-19.

J is TRBJ1-5 and V is TRBV2, with D maybe TRBD1 (5 bases). V was trimmed by 7 bases and J by 5 bases, leaving 15 bases between them. The CDR3 has 14 amino acids. Germline loops: CDR1 SNHLY, CDR2 FYNNEI. Here the CDR3 reads CASNRGGGDQPQHF. The CDR3 region has the DNA TGTGCCAGCAACCGTGGGGGAGGAGATCAGCCCCAGCATTTT.

The chain carries TRBV7-9 and TRBJ1-3; D gene unclear. Germline V gene data show CDR1 as SEHNR and CDR2 as FQNEAQ (reference sequence). This CDR3 region has 14 residues. V was pared by 10 bases and J by 0 bases, with 13 bases between. CDR3 sequence: CATGGGFSGNTIYF. The CDR3 DNA reads as TGTGCCACGGGAGGCGGATTCTCTGGAAACACCATATATTTT.

CDR3 sequence reads: CASSLVGQVTDTQYF. CDR3 DNA sequence: TGCGCCAGCAGCTTGGTGGGACAGGTAACAGATACGCAGTATTTT. The chain couples TRBV5-1 to TRBJ2-3; 8 nucleotides agree with TRBD1. CDR1 and CDR2 (germline): SGHRS, YFSETQ. This CDR3 has 15 residues. Trimming took 0 bases from V and 3 from J; bases not matched to a gene: 3.

This sequence joins TRBV5-6 and TRBJ2-6; TRBD1 is a possible D gene (5 bases). The CDR3 sequence is 17 residues long. V was clipped by 0 bases and J by 0 bases, with 10 bases between them. Germline loops: CDR1 SGHDT, CDR2 YYEEEE. The CDR3 DNA sequence: TGTGCCAGCAGCTTGGGACAGTCTATCTCTGGGGCCAACGTCCTGACTTTC. Translation gives CASSLGQSISGANVLTF. The whole variable domain, filled in from reference TRBV5-6 and TRBJ2-6, reads DAGVTQSPTHLIKTRGQQVTLRCSPKSGHDTVSWYQQALGQGPQFIFQYYEEEERQRGNFPDRFSGHQFPNYSSELNVNALLLGDSALYLCASSLGQSISGANVLTFGAGSRLTVL.

The chain is built from TRBV5-1 and TRBJ2-2; weak D call: TRBD2 (5 bases). This CDR3 has 15 residues. V gave up 3 bases and J gave up 4 bases, with 13 bases separating them. Germline V gives CDR1 SGHRS, CDR2 YFSETQ. The CDR3 DNA sequence: TGCGCCAGCAGCTCAGCGGCGACGAGCACCGGGGAGCTGTTTTTT. It translates to CASSSAATSTGELFF.

The chain joins TRBV25-1 to TRBJ2-1, with 9 bases identical to TRBD1. V gave up 3 bases and J gave up 4 bases; unmatched junction bases: 7. CDR3 size: 16 residues. Germline assignment: CDR1 MGHDK and CDR2 SYGVNS. The CDR3 spells CASSDLRDRAYNEQFF. The CDR3, as DNA: TGTGCCAGCAGTGACCTCCGGGACAGGGCTTACAATGAGCAGTTCTTC.

The chain has TRBV30 and TRBJ1-2, with D tentatively TRBD1 (5 bases). V was trimmed by 0 bases and J by 6 bases, leaving 11 bases between them. Germline V lookup: CDR1 GTSNPN, CDR2 SVGIG (reference sequence). This CDR3 has 13 amino acids. DNA of the CDR3: TGTGCCTGGAGTGTAGGGGCCCGGGATGGCTACACCTTC. This codes for CAWSVGARDGYTF.

This clone was detected once. The chain is built from TRBV13 and TRBJ2-7; 7 positions match TRBD1. The CDR3 contains 14 residues. Germline V gene lookup returns CDR1 PRHDT and CDR2 FYEKMQ (reference sequence). V gave up 4 bases and J gave up 4 bases; unmatched junction bases: 7. The DNA for the CDR3 is TGTGCCAGCAGCTCCGTTGACAGGGAGTACGAGCAGTACTTC. Encoded protein: CASSSVDREYEQYF.

The V gene is TRBV27, the J gene TRBJ2-2; a possible D gene is TRBD1 (5 bases). The CDR3 totals 16 residues. CDR1 is MNHEY, CDR2 SMNVEV, per germline (reference sequence). V lost 3 bases to trimming and J lost 1 base, with 12 bases between them. CDR3 DNA sequence: TGTGCCAGCAGTTTCAGGACACGGATGAACACCGGGGAGCTGTTTTTT. Translation: CASSFRTRMNTGELFF.

J is TRBJ1-3 and V is TRBV2; D unresolved. The V and J ends lost 4 bases and 5 bases respectively, with 9 bases between them. Germline-derived CDR1 and CDR2 are SNHLY and FYNNEI. The CDR3 has 13 residues. CDR3 residues: CASSVEPRNTIYF. DNA of the CDR3: TGTGCCAGCAGTGTAGAACCAAGAAACACCATATATTTT.

This chain uses TRBV7-2 with TRBJ2-1; 8 bases align to TRBD2. V was clipped by 2 bases and J by 10 bases; unmatched bases: 10. Germline CDR1 is SGHTA and CDR2 is FQGNSA. The CDR3 has 15 amino acids. The CDR3 DNA reads as TGTGCCAGCAGCTTATCAGTGACTAGCGTAAGAGAGCAGTTCTTC. The encoded protein is CASSLSVTSVREQFF.

This chain uses TRBV3-1 (or the pseudogene TRBV3-2) with TRBJ2-7; D gene uncertain. CDR3 length: 14 amino acids. Between the trimmed V and J ends, which lost 0 bases and 0 bases, there was a span of 6 bases. CDR1 and CDR2 from the germline V gene are LGHDT and YNNKEL (reference sequence). The CDR3 DNA is TGTGCCAGCAGCCAAGAGATCAGCTCCTACGAGCAGTACTTC. It is translated as CASSQEISSYEQYF.

The V and J genes are TRBV19 and TRBJ2-6, with 8 bases fitting TRBD1. The CDR3 consists of 17 residues. Trimming took 6 bases from V and 3 from J; bases not matched to a gene: 10. Germline V CDR1 and CDR2: LNHDA, SQIVND (reference sequence). CDR3 sequence (DNA): TGTGCCAGTAGCCCCCAGGGGGCGCGGGGTGGGGCCAACGTCCTGACTTTC. Translating it yields CASSPQGARGGANVLTF.

This clone has more than one count but fewer than ten. This chain connects TRBV19 to TRBJ2-3, with TRBD1 as a possible D gene (6 bases). Trimming cost V 1 base and J 2 bases, with 10 bases left between them. The germline CDR1 and CDR2 sequences are LNHDA and SQIVND (reference sequence). The CDR3 loop spans 15 amino acids. The CDR3 region is CASSIGQASTDTQYF. The CDR3 DNA follows: TGTGCCAGTAGTATAGGACAGGCCTCCACAGATACGCAGTATTTT.

V gene TRBV2 combines with J gene TRBJ1-3, with a weak D call TRBD1 (5 bases). V was cut by 6 bases and J by 3 bases, with 15 bases left in between. The germline V gene encodes CDR1 SNHLY and CDR2 FYNNEI. This CDR3 contains 15 residues. The CDR3: CASSFSGGVGNTIYF. As DNA, the CDR3 is TGTGCCAGCAGCTTCTCCGGGGGGGTTGGAAACACCATATATTTT.

The V call is TRBV13, the J call TRBJ2-7; D perhaps matches TRBD2 (7 bases). This CDR3 spans 16 amino acids. Per the germline V gene, CDR1 is PRHDT and CDR2 is FYEKMQ (reference sequence). Deletions cut 2 bases from V and 0 bases from J, with 14 bases between. The CDR3 bases are TGTGCCAGCAGCTTACCCGGGGGGCCAAGCTCCTACGAGCAGTACTTC. Its translation is CASSLPGGPSSYEQYF.

The chain uses TRBV7-9 and TRBJ2-1, with 12 bases aligning to TRBD1. The CDR3 runs 19 residues. Germline lookup yields CDR1 SEHNR and CDR2 FQNEAQ (reference sequence). V lost 5 bases, J lost 5 bases, and 16 bases stayed unmatched. The CDR3 here is CASSPWGQGAWGGNNEQFF. The DNA of the CDR3 is TGTGCCAGCAGCCCCTGGGGACAGGGGGCGTGGGGGGGTAACAATGAGCAGTTCTTC.

This chain joins TRBV5-5 and TRBJ1-1, with TRBD1 matching over 8 bases. This CDR3 has 19 amino acids. Germline-derived CDR1 and CDR2 are SGHKS and YYEKEE (reference sequence). V shed 4 bases, J shed 5 bases, and the junction held 22 bases outside the gene matches. The CDR3 protein is CASSVFLGQGRFGLTEAFF. The CDR3 coding sequence is TGTGCCAGCAGCGTATTCCTAGGACAGGGAAGGTTCGGATTGACTGAAGCTTTCTTT.

Turning to this clone: One end of the junction varies from germline; a read error may be responsible. The chain carries TRBV29-1 and TRBJ1-3, with a possible D match to TRBD1 (5 bases). CDR1 is SQVTM and CDR2 is ANQGSEA in the germline V gene. This CDR3 has 14 amino acids. CDR3 region: CRVRGGESGNTIYF. CDR3 bases: TGCCGCGTCCGGGGGGGGGAGTCTGGAAACACCATATATTTT.

The rearrangement joins TRBV19 to TRBJ2-1, with TRBD2 matching 15 bases. CDR1 is LNHDA, CDR2 SQIVND, per germline (reference sequence). The V segment lost 3 bases and the J segment 9 bases; nucleotides outside the gene matches: 9. The CDR3 extends over 17 amino acids. CDR3 loop: CASSIDWGLAGGSEQFF. CDR3 DNA sequence: TGTGCCAGTAGTATTGATTGGGGACTAGCGGGGGGTAGTGAGCAGTTCTTC.

The chain joins TRBV29-1 to TRBJ1-1; D is uncertain. Germline V gene lookup returns CDR1 SQVTM and CDR2 ANQGSEA. Trimming removed 4 bases at V and 4 bases at J, with 10 bases between. The CDR3 runs to 12 residues. CDR3 bases: TGCAGCGTTGGTGTGTCGGGCACTGAAGCTTTCTTT. This codes for CSVGVSGTEAFF.

In its sample, this clone was seen a few times. The gene calls are TRBV3-1 (or the pseudogene TRBV3-2) and TRBJ1-4, with 11 bases aligning to TRBD1. Trimming removed 6 bases from V and 5 bases from J; junction bases left unmatched: 8. This CDR3 spans 16 amino acids. Germline loops: CDR1 LGHDT, CDR2 YNNKEL (reference sequence). The CDR3 protein is CASRRTGGGLNEKLFF. The CDR3 DNA is TGTGCCAGCAGAAGGACAGGGGGCGGCCTGAATGAAAAACTGTTTTTT.

A single count supports this clone. V and J are TRBV5-1 and TRBJ1-1, with TRBD1 matching over 8 bases. The germline gives CDR1 SGHRS, CDR2 YFSETQ. The CDR3 totals 16 residues. V trimming: 4 bases; J trimming: 2 bases; junction bases outside the gene matches: 10. CDR3 bases: TGCGCCAGCAGCCCCGGTGGGGGACAGGCCAACACTGAAGCTTTCTTT. It specifies CASSPGGGQANTEAFF.

V and J are TRBV3-1 (or the pseudogene TRBV3-2) and TRBJ1-2, with D maybe TRBD1 (5 bases). CDR1 is LGHDT and CDR2 is YNNKEL in the germline V gene (reference sequence). The V end lost 4 bases, the J end lost 8 bases, and 17 bases lay between the germline ends. This CDR3 is built from 14 residues. CDR3 coding DNA: TGTGCCAGCAGCCCCTACCCAGGGTCGGAGGGCTACACCTTC. Translating it yields CASSPYPGSEGYTF.

This clone appeared a few times. This chain uses TRBV10-3 with TRBJ1-5; unclear D gene. V was pared by 0 bases and J by 6 bases, with 12 bases between. Per germline, CDR1 ENHRY and CDR2 SYGVKD. The CDR3 totals 15 residues. The CDR3 bases are TGTGCCATCAGTGAGTCGTTCTTAGAGTTTCAGCCCCAGCATTTT. Its translation is CAISESFLEFQPQHF.

This sequence joins TRBV5-1 and TRBJ2-7; D is possibly TRBD1 (6 bases). Between the trimmed V and J ends, which lost 7 bases and 2 bases, there was a span of 16 bases. The CDR3 runs 14 residues. CDR1 and CDR2 (germline): SGHRS, YFSETQ. This CDR3 is CASGLSRGPYEQYF. As DNA, the CDR3 is TGCGCCAGCGGATTGTCCAGGGGTCCCTACGAGCAGTACTTC. Filled out from reference TRBV5-1 and TRBJ2-7, the complete variable domain reads KAGVTQTPRYLIKTRGQQVTLSCSPISGHRSVSWYQQTPGQGLQFLFEYFSETQRNKGNFPGRFSGRQFSNSRSEMNVSTLELGDSALYLCASGLSRGPYEQYFGPGTRLTVT.

The rearrangement joins TRBV4-1 to TRBJ1-3; 10 nucleotides align to TRBD1. Germline V gene sequence: CDR1 MGHRA, CDR2 YSYEKL. The CDR3 loop spans 16 amino acids. V shed 3 bases and J 4 bases; nucleotides not matched to a gene: 6. The CDR3 region is CASSQETGGQGNTIYF. CDR3 DNA: TGCGCCAGCAGCCAGGAGACAGGGGGCCAGGGAAACACCATATATTTT.

The chain is built from TRBV6-2 or TRBV6-3 and TRBJ1-6, with D unclear. The CDR3 length is 16 residues. Germline CDR1 and CDR2: MNHEY and SVGEGT. V lost 2 bases to trimming and J lost 0 bases, with 8 bases between them. The CDR3, as DNA: TGTGCCAGCAGTTACCGCATAGCCTCCTATAATTCACCCCTCCACTTT. It is translated as CASSYRIASYNSPLHF.